The 6 T cell receptor beta chains below were found in one sample sequenced in a study of type 1 regulatory T cells. In TCRdb, the reads were re-called with MiXCR into one record per CDR3 protein. Among over 90,000 distinct CDR3 sequences, 25% to 40% were seen once, and the ten largest hold 2% to 2.5%. The sample was CD4+ T cells, either the whole sample or a sorted fraction (not recorded which). These receptors all come from a human donor in good health.

This clonotype was found many times. The genes are TRBV4-1 and TRBJ2-7, with D perhaps matching TRBD1 (7 bases). The CDR3 extends over 13 amino acids. V lost 4 bases, J lost 6 bases, and 13 bases lay in between. The V gene's germline CDR1 is MGHRA and CDR2 YSYEKL. The CDR3 region is CASSLAGTAEQYF. The CDR3 nucleotides read TGCGCCAGCAGCCTCGCGGGGACAGCCGAGCAGTACTTC.

This clonotype is a singleton in its sample. The J gene is TRBJ1-5, the V gene TRBV6-2 or TRBV6-3; a weak D match, TRBD1 (6 bases). Germline values: CDR1 MNHEY, CDR2 SVGEGT. This CDR3 contains 16 residues. Trimming left V 0 bases short and J 3 bases short, with 12 bases between. This CDR3 reads CASSYSPQGYNQPQHF. The CDR3 DNA follows: TGTGCCAGCAGTTACTCCCCACAGGGATACAATCAGCCCCAGCATTTT.

The rearrangement joins TRBV7-8 to TRBJ2-2; maybe TRBD2 (5 bases). Germline V gene lookup returns CDR1 SGHVS and CDR2 FQNEAQ. The CDR3 contains 15 residues. V lost 10 bases to trimming and J lost 7 bases, with 22 bases between them. CDR3 in DNA: TGTGCCACCCAGCTTAACGGGGAACGTGGCGGGGAGCTGTTTTTT. It is translated as CATQLNGERGGELFF.

Many counts were recorded for this clonotype. The chain uses TRBV27 and TRBJ1-3, with 7 bases lining up with TRBD1. The CDR3 runs to 15 residues. Germline trimming cut 1 base from V and 4 bases from J; bases unmatched to any gene: 4. Germline V gene lookup returns CDR1 MNHEY and CDR2 SMNVEV (reference sequence). DNA of the CDR3: TGTGCCAGCAGTTTATTAGGGGGCGGCGGAAACACCATATATTTT. It yields the protein CASSLLGGGGNTIYF.

The chain is built from TRBV2 and TRBJ2-1; the D is unclear. V lost 0 bases to trimming and J lost 12 bases, with 12 bases between them. Germline V gives CDR1 SNHLY, CDR2 FYNNEI. The CDR3 is 13 residues long. The CDR3 reads CASSEARLVGQFF. The CDR3 coding sequence is TGTGCCAGCAGTGAAGCGCGGTTGGTAGGGCAGTTCTTC.

There are a few counts of this clonotype. This rearrangement joins TRBV20-1 to TRBJ2-1; possibly TRBD2 for D (6 bases). V lost 3 bases to trimming and J lost 0 bases, with 18 bases between them. This CDR3 contains 17 residues. The germline gives CDR1 DFQATT, CDR2 SNEGSKA (reference sequence). CDR3 nucleotides: TGCAGTGCTAGGGGAGACGGGAGATCTAGCTCCTACAATGAGCAGTTCTTC. The encoded protein is CSARGDGRSSSYNEQFF.